The sequence of this T cell receptor (beta chain) was determined in a study of post-analysis software for immune sequencing data. Notes on the study in general: Controls significantly exceeded multiple sclerosis patients in normalized Chao1 diversity.

Germline assignment: CDR1 SEHNR and CDR2 FQNEAQ (reference sequence). Unmatched junction bases numbered 9, after V lost 2 bases and J lost 2 bases. The CDR3 totals 16 residues. Unique-molecular-identifier-tagged TCR beta cDNA libraries were used. TCRdb processed the PCR reads anew with MiXCR; each CDR3 protein has one entry. The table shows roughly 150,000 distinct CDR3 sequences, with around 36% occurring only once. This clonotype turned up a few times. The antigen remains undetermined. The J gene is TRBJ2-7, the V gene TRBV7-9; 7 bases are shared with TRBD2. Sequences were derived from blood, sampled after autologous hematopoietic stem cell transplantation. The clonotype was recovered from a girl aged 10 to 17 with multiple sclerosis. DNA of the CDR3: TGTGCCAGCAGCTTAATCTTTCCTAGCGGTCCCTACGAGCAGTACTTC. Amino acid sequence: CASSLIFPSGPYEQYF.